The source of this T cell receptor (beta chain) is a study of identical twins (dated by TCRdb to the mid-2010s). Describing the broader study: To test whether fetal clonotypes persist, the study used deep sequencing on TCR alpha and beta repertoires from monozygotic twins, unrelated adults of various ages, and cord blood. To rule out contamination, the twin experiments were replicated at different times with different library preparation protocols.

CDR1 and CDR2, looked up from the germline V gene, are WSHSY and SAAADI. V is cut by 3 bases and J by 5 bases, and the space between the germline ends is 12 bases. The CDR3 has 14 amino acids, counting the end cysteine and phenylalanine. The retained sequence is limited to the CDR3, 42 bases, with the frame set at the first base. To note about this clonotype: No antigen is known for it. No qualities accompany the bases; no much larger clone lies one base away.

Library preparation used 5' RACE. TCRdb shows the sequencer as Illumina HiSeq 2000. Template switching added a universal primer binding site, and the final cDNA carried a unique molecular identifier that allowed TCR cDNA molecules to be counted accurately. Specific primers in the conserved constant-segment region were used to synthesize first-strand cDNA for TCR alpha and beta chains. Each cDNA library was double barcoded, with a SMART-Mk sample barcode plus Illumina barcodes, to control for contamination. TruSeq adapter sequences along with Illumina sample barcodes were introduced in two successive PCR steps. The Illumina HiSeq platform was used with custom primers to sequence TCR alpha and beta cDNA libraries. In the source study's methods: MiGEC processed the raw reads to extract unique molecular identifiers, while MiXCR was used to determine the CDR3 positions. For each individual, recombination models were inferred using an EM algorithm with the repgenHMM and IGoR tools. Shared clonotype analysis was performed with the tcR package in R, normalizing sharing by the product of cloneset sizes. To study raw recombination without the effects of thymic and clonal selection, out-of-frame nonproductive sequences were analyzed. TCRdb handled the public reads itself, with Q25 trimming in fastp and clone calling in MiXCR, and kept productive beta chains. When rows share a CDR3 protein, they turn into one entry using the most common DNA and genes. The V and J calls reflect TCRdb's pipeline rather than the authors' work. For this sample the table gives nearly 900,000 distinct CDR3 sequences, of which about 12% were detected only once. Under 2% of the sample belongs to the ten largest clones.

Study-level results and caveats: In monozygotic twins, out-of-frame TCR alpha sharing was systematically underestimated by recombination models, although the models agreed with sharing between unrelated individuals. Because the same donors could not be followed over many years, the conclusions depended on cross-sectional statistical analysis. Out-of-frame TCR alpha sequences shared between twins showed an excess of low generation-probability sequences compared with coincidental sharing between unrelated individuals. Zero-insertion analyses could be partly confounded by invariant T cells such as MAIT and iNKT, though diverse VJ usage argued against such confounding for most clonotypes. Abundant cord blood beta clonotypes carried fewer insertions; young adult naive repertoires showed a weaker similar trend, while memory repertoires showed none. The excess sharing between twins in beta out-of-frame sequences was weaker because fewer shared sequences reduced the signal-to-noise ratio.

Every donor in the study was a healthy Caucasian. Three pairs of female monozygotic twins, all aged about 18 to 30 years, were included in the twin cohort. The RNA used for TCR libraries was isolated from peripheral blood mononuclear cells. The sample was also linked to a second study, of yellow fever vaccine responses in identical twins. Looking at the second paper: According to the authors, in identical twins the way T cells responded to vaccination appeared partly convergent and partly personalized. The study precisely tracked vaccine-responding T cell clones in identical twins.

This receptor was obtained from a woman aged 18 to 35 in good health. The sequence is built from TRBV10-2 and TRBJ2-3; the best D guess is TRBD2, with 5 bases matching. Sample: PBMCs. The DNA sequence follows: TGCGCCAGCAGTGAAAGGCGGGCGTTAGATACGCAGTATTTT. Its coded protein is CASSERRALDTQYF.